This is a list of T cell receptor beta chains from one sample in a study of T-cell memory formation after mild COVID-19. TCRdb ran MiXCR on the 5' RACE reads and lists one entry per CDR3 protein. The sample has around 250,000 distinct CDR3 sequences, approximately 16% seen once. Sequencing input: PBMCs or a T cell subset sorted from them (not recorded which). All receptors come from a man younger than 35 who had mild COVID-19 (a few samples of this study predate the infection). Cell type and time point are not known. Each CDR3 is given with its conserved first and last residue. The order of the fields is CDR3 DNA, CDR3 protein, clone size, D gene, J gene, V gene. The D gene is left open where the match is weak. Clone size is stated in some rows and not others, as once, few, many or a class when expanded.

DNA: TGCAGTGCAAGCGGACAGGGGAAGTACAATGAGCAGTTCTTC; CDR3: CSASGQGKYNEQFF; size: few; D: TRBD1; J: TRBJ2-1; V: TRBV20-1
DNA: TGCAGCGTTCCAACTTCCGGACTAGCGGTAGATACGCAGTATTTT; CDR3: CSVPTSGLAVDTQYF; size: few; D: TRBD2; J: TRBJ2-3; V: TRBV29-1
DNA: TGTGCCAGCAGCCAACAGGGGGGGGAGACCGAAAAACTGTTTTTT; CDR3: CASSQQGGETEKLFF; size: -; D: TRBD1; J: TRBJ1-4; V: TRBV7-3
DNA: TGTGCCAGCAGTCCCGGCACTAACACCATATATTTT; CDR3: CASSPGTNTIYF; size: few; D: -; J: TRBJ1-3; V: TRBV12-3/TRBV12-4
DNA: TGTGCCAGCAGCTTACGGTTCGGGGGGGTTCGCACCGGGGAGCTGTTTTTT; CDR3: CASSLRFGGVRTGELFF; size: -; D: TRBD2; J: TRBJ2-2; V: TRBV7-2
DNA: TGTGCCAGCTCACCGCATCAGGGGGCCTACGAGCAGTACTTC; CDR3: CASSPHQGAYEQYF; size: -; D: TRBD1; J: TRBJ2-7; V: TRBV18
DNA: TGCAGTGCTAGCCCCGGGTTCCAAGAGACCCAGTACTTC; CDR3: CSASPGFQETQYF; size: -; D: -; J: TRBJ2-5; V: TRBV20-1
DNA: TGTGCCAGCAGCCAAGGGGCGGGGGCCACGAATGAGCAGTTCTTC; CDR3: CASSQGAGATNEQFF; size: -; D: -; J: TRBJ2-1; V: TRBV3-1
DNA: TGTGCCAGCAGCGCGGCTAGCGGGGGTCTCCAAGAGACCCAGTACTTC; CDR3: CASSAASGGLQETQYF; size: -; D: TRBD2; J: TRBJ2-5; V: TRBV7-9
DNA: TGCGCCAGCAGCCAAGCCAGCGAGCAGTACTTC; CDR3: CASSQASEQYF; size: -; D: -; J: TRBJ2-7; V: TRBV4-1
DNA: TGTGCCAGCTCACCTACGAGACAGGGGGGTTCACCCCTCCACTTT; CDR3: CASSPTRQGGSPLHF; size: once; D: TRBD1; J: TRBJ1-6; V: TRBV18
DNA: TGTGCCAGTCAAGACAGGGCGCACGGCTACACCTTC; CDR3: CASQDRAHGYTF; size: -; D: TRBD1; J: TRBJ1-2; V: TRBV6-5
DNA: TGTGCCAGCAGTTTATGGGCAGGTAGTAATCAGCCCCAGCATTTT; CDR3: CASSLWAGSNQPQHF; size: -; D: -; J: TRBJ1-5; V: TRBV12-3/TRBV12-4
DNA: TGCAGTGCGGCAGGGTTTAGCACTAATGAAAAACTGTTTTTT; CDR3: CSAAGFSTNEKLFF; size: few; D: -; J: TRBJ1-4; V: TRBV20-1
DNA: TGTGCCAGTAGTTTCGACGGGGAATATGGCTACACCTTC; CDR3: CASSFDGEYGYTF; size: -; D: -; J: TRBJ1-2; V: TRBV19
DNA: TGTGCCAGCAGTTACTCGGGAACGAGCAATGAGCAGTTCTTC; CDR3: CASSYSGTSNEQFF; size: few; D: -; J: TRBJ2-1; V: TRBV6-2/TRBV6-3
DNA: TGTGCCACCAGTGATAGAGGACAGAAAGATACGCAGTATTTT; CDR3: CATSDRGQKDTQYF; size: -; D: -; J: TRBJ2-3; V: TRBV24-1
DNA: TGTGCCAGCAGCTCGCAGTGGGGGAACACTGAAGCTTTCTTT; CDR3: CASSSQWGNTEAFF; size: -; D: -; J: TRBJ1-1; V: TRBV7-2
DNA: TGTGCCAGCAGCGTAGCCCCGTTTGACGAGCAGTTCTTC; CDR3: CASSVAPFDEQFF; size: few; D: -; J: TRBJ2-1; V: TRBV9
DNA: TGCAGTGCCATGGGATTCAGCTCCTACAATGAGCAGTTCTTC; CDR3: CSAMGFSSYNEQFF; size: -; D: -; J: TRBJ2-1; V: TRBV20-1
DNA: TGTGCCAGCAGCCTGGGGTCGGTTTCAGCCAAAAACATTCAGTACTTC; CDR3: CASSLGSVSAKNIQYF; size: -; D: -; J: TRBJ2-4; V: TRBV27
DNA: TGCAGCGTTGAAGATCCGGCTAGCGGGGCCTACAATGAGCAGTTCTTC; CDR3: CSVEDPASGAYNEQFF; size: few; D: TRBD2; J: TRBJ2-1; V: TRBV29-1
DNA: TGTGCCAGCAGCTGGAGTGAGGAAGGTGAGCAGTTCTTC; CDR3: CASSWSEEGEQFF; size: -; D: -; J: TRBJ2-1; V: TRBV5-6
DNA: TGCGCCAGCAGCCCCTCTTATGATGAGCAGTTCTTC; CDR3: CASSPSYDEQFF; size: -; D: -; J: TRBJ2-1; V: TRBV5-1
DNA: TGTGCCAGCAGCTCGGGGGGCTTTGGGAATCAGCCCCAGCATTTT; CDR3: CASSSGGFGNQPQHF; size: many; D: -; J: TRBJ1-5; V: TRBV5-6
DNA: TGTGCCAGCAGCCCCAAACAGGGGCGTAACACCGGGGAGCTGTTTTTT; CDR3: CASSPKQGRNTGELFF; size: few; D: TRBD1; J: TRBJ2-2; V: TRBV5-4
DNA: TGTGCCAGCTCACCGACCGACAGGGTTTATGGCTACACCTTC; CDR3: CASSPTDRVYGYTF; size: -; D: TRBD1; J: TRBJ1-2; V: TRBV18
DNA: TGCGCCAGCAGCCAAGGTCTGCAGGCTAAAGACCGTCTTAACTATGGCTACACCTTC; CDR3: CASSQGLQAKDRLNYGYTF; size: once; D: -; J: TRBJ1-2; V: TRBV4-3
DNA: TGTGCCAGCAGCTGGGGATGGGCAGATACGCAGTATTTT; CDR3: CASSWGWADTQYF; size: -; D: -; J: TRBJ2-3; V: TRBV5-5
DNA: TGTGCCAGCAGCTTAGAAGGGGTCATAGGCACAGATACGCAGTATTTT; CDR3: CASSLEGVIGTDTQYF; size: few; D: -; J: TRBJ2-3; V: TRBV7-2
DNA: TGTGCCAGCAGCTTATCCCGGGGGGGCCAGGGGGAGCTGTTTTTT; CDR3: CASSLSRGGQGELFF; size: few; D: TRBD2; J: TRBJ2-2; V: TRBV5-4
DNA: TGCAGCATTTCGTACAATGAGCAGTTCTTC; CDR3: CSISYNEQFF; size: -; D: -; J: TRBJ2-1; V: TRBV29-1
DNA: TGTGCCACCAGTGATTCCGGACATTGGGACGGGGAGCTGTTTTTT; CDR3: CATSDSGHWDGELFF; size: many; D: -; J: TRBJ2-2; V: TRBV24-1
DNA: TGTGCCAGCAGCTTAGTGCAGGGGGAACCGAACTATGGCTACACCTTC; CDR3: CASSLVQGEPNYGYTF; size: few; D: TRBD1; J: TRBJ1-2; V: TRBV7-2
DNA: TGCGCCAGCAGTGAAAAAGCGGGGGGCCCGGGAAACATTCAGTACTTC; CDR3: CASSEKAGGPGNIQYF; size: few; D: TRBD2; J: TRBJ2-4; V: TRBV10-2
DNA: TGTGCCAGCAGCCCCAAGGCCAGCGGGGGGCCACCCACAGATACGCAGTATTTT; CDR3: CASSPKASGGPPTDTQYF; size: few; D: TRBD2; J: TRBJ2-3; V: TRBV7-9
DNA: TGTGCCAGCGGTAGAACGGGACCCGAGGCTTTCTTT; CDR3: CASGRTGPEAFF; size: -; D: -; J: TRBJ1-1; V: TRBV2
DNA: TGCAGCGTTGAAGACTGGACTAGCGGGGAAGCGGCAGATACGCAGTATTTT; CDR3: CSVEDWTSGEAADTQYF; size: many; D: TRBD2; J: TRBJ2-3; V: TRBV29-1
DNA: TGTGCCAGCAGTTACTCCGCAGGAGGCTACGAGCAGTACTTC; CDR3: CASSYSAGGYEQYF; size: -; D: -; J: TRBJ2-7; V: TRBV6-2/TRBV6-3
DNA: TGTGCCAGCAGCCTCACAGGGGCGGCCTATGGCTACACCTTC; CDR3: CASSLTGAAYGYTF; size: -; D: TRBD1; J: TRBJ1-2; V: TRBV2
DNA: TGTGCCAGCAGCTTTGGGACAGGGTACGGGGAGCTGTTTTTT; CDR3: CASSFGTGYGELFF; size: -; D: TRBD1; J: TRBJ2-2; V: TRBV7-2
DNA: TGTGCCAGCAGCCCCGCCGGGACAGGGGATTCTAGTGGTCAGCCCCAGCATTTT; CDR3: CASSPAGTGDSSGQPQHF; size: -; D: TRBD1; J: TRBJ1-5; V: TRBV3-1
DNA: TGCGCCAGCAGCCAAGACCAAGGACAGGGGCCAAATGAGCAGTTCTTC; CDR3: CASSQDQGQGPNEQFF; size: -; D: TRBD1; J: TRBJ2-1; V: TRBV4-3
DNA: TGCGCCAGCAGCCAAGATTGGAACACCGGGGAGCTGTTTTTT; CDR3: CASSQDWNTGELFF; size: -; D: -; J: TRBJ2-2; V: TRBV4-1
DNA: TGTGCCAGCAGCTTAGAGTTTTACAATGAGCAGTTCTTC; CDR3: CASSLEFYNEQFF; size: few; D: -; J: TRBJ2-1; V: TRBV7-2
DNA: TGCGCCAGCAGCCTGACGACGGGACTAGCGGCTGCTTACGAGCAGTACTTC; CDR3: CASSLTTGLAAAYEQYF; size: -; D: TRBD2; J: TRBJ2-7; V: TRBV5-1
DNA: TGCGCCAGCAGCCCCTGGACTAGCGGGGGAGATACGCAGTATTTT; CDR3: CASSPWTSGGDTQYF; size: -; D: TRBD2; J: TRBJ2-3; V: TRBV4-3
DNA: TGTGCCAGCAGCTCGGGACCCGGGATCCAAGAGACCCAGTACTTC; CDR3: CASSSGPGIQETQYF; size: few; D: -; J: TRBJ2-5; V: TRBV7-2
DNA: TGTGCCAGCAGCTCCGGACTTTACACAGATACGCAGTATTTT; CDR3: CASSSGLYTDTQYF; size: many; D: -; J: TRBJ2-3; V: TRBV7-2
DNA: TGTGCCAGCAGAGAGACAGAGGAATATAATTCACCCCTCCACTTT; CDR3: CASRETEEYNSPLHF; size: -; D: -; J: TRBJ1-6; V: TRBV2